These T cell receptor beta chains were read from a single sample in a study of blood T cells in healthy people across ages. TCRdb reanalysed the 5' RACE reads using MiXCR and keeps one entry per CDR3 protein. This repertoire shows 1.6 million or so distinct CDR3 sequences, roughly 32% found once; its top ten account for roughly 12%. The sequenced material came from blood. All receptors come from a woman aged 30 to 39 in good health. CDR3s include the opening cysteine and the closing phenylalanine or tryptophan. D genes are given only for firm matches. Not all rows give a size; the values are once, few, many and, for expanded clones, a class.

V gene	clone size	D gene	J gene	CDR3 protein	CDR3 DNA
TRBV12-3/TRBV12-4	.	TRBD1	TRBJ2-3	CASRWDRTSTDTQYF	TGTGCCAGCAGATGGGACAGGACTAGCACAGATACGCAGTATTTT
TRBV11-2	.	.	TRBJ1-1	CASSLWGLTGLNTEAFF	TGTGCCAGCAGCTTATGGGGGCTCACAGGCTTGAACACTGAAGCTTTCTTT
TRBV10-3	.	TRBD1	TRBJ2-7	CASGQGATYEQYF	TGTGCCAGTGGACAGGGGGCTACCTACGAGCAGTACTTC
TRBV28	.	TRBD2	TRBJ2-1	CASREGTARGLALYEQFF	TGTGCCAGCAGAGAAGGGACAGCCCGAGGACTAGCGTTATATGAGCAGTTCTTC
TRBV20-1	.	TRBD1	TRBJ2-5	CSAGQGGGSLETQYF	TGCAGTGCTGGACAGGGAGGTGGGAGCCTGGAGACCCAGTACTTC
TRBV12-3/TRBV12-4	.	.	TRBJ1-4	CASSFSLFEKLFF	TGTGCCAGCAGTTTTTCCTTATTTGAAAAACTGTTTTTT
TRBV20-1	.	.	TRBJ2-1	CSARVSTGSSYNEQFF	TGCAGTGCTAGAGTTAGTACGGGTAGCTCCTACAATGAGCAGTTCTTC
TRBV29-1	.	.	TRBJ2-5	CSVELVEAGSQETQYF	TGCAGCGTTGAGTTGGTGGAAGCGGGTAGCCAAGAGACCCAGTACTTC
TRBV2	.	.	TRBJ2-3	CASSDEQGRTDTQYF	TGTGCCAGCAGTGACGAACAGGGACGCACAGATACGCAGTATTTT
TRBV20-1	once	TRBD1	TRBJ2-7	CGAEGAGSTSYEQYF	TGCGGTGCAGAGGGGGCGGGCTCGACCTCCTACGAGCAGTACTTC
TRBV6-1	.	.	TRBJ2-7	CASLTWGDYEQYF	TGTGCCAGCCTGACTTGGGGGGACTACGAGCAGTACTTC
TRBV27	.	.	TRBJ2-5	CASSFGPGRPNEQYF	TGTGCCAGCAGTTTCGGACCGGGACGTCCCAATGAGCAGTACTTC
TRBV20-1	.	TRBD1	TRBJ1-5	CSARDWTGGGSNQPQHF	TGCAGTGCTAGAGACTGGACAGGGGGAGGGAGCAATCAGCCCCAGCATTTT
TRBV11-2	.	.	TRBJ2-3	CASSPDGGETDTQYF	TGTGCCAGCAGCCCCGACGGCGGCGAGACAGATACGCAGTATTTT
TRBV6-1	.	TRBD1	TRBJ2-5	CASSEGPGTGVRETQYF	TGTGCCAGCAGTGAAGGCCCCGGAACAGGGGTGAGAGAGACCCAGTACTTC
TRBV5-6	many	.	TRBJ2-7	CASQENQGTHEQYF	TGTGCCAGCCAAGAGAATCAGGGAACCCACGAGCAGTACTTC
TRBV4-2	.	.	TRBJ1-5	CASSQDPQGGNQPQHF	TGTGCCAGCAGCCAAGATCCACAGGGTGGCAATCAGCCCCAGCATTTT
TRBV28	.	TRBD1	TRBJ1-2	CASSFPPTGTDYGYTF	TGTGCCAGCAGTTTCCCTCCGACAGGGACGGACTATGGCTACACCTTC
TRBV4-1	.	.	TRBJ1-4	CASSQDAKGVGEKLFF	TGCGCCAGCAGCCAAGACGCTAAGGGAGTGGGCGAAAAACTGTTTTTT
TRBV27	many	.	TRBJ2-2	CASSFGGGELFF	TGTGCCAGCAGCTTCGGGGGCGGGGAGCTGTTTTTT
TRBV29-1	many	TRBD1	TRBJ1-2	CSVQGANDGYTF	TGCAGCGTCCAGGGGGCGAATGATGGCTACACCTTC
TRBV5-1	.	TRBD1	TRBJ1-5	CASSWTGGGDQPQHF	TGCGCCAGCAGCTGGACAGGGGGCGGGGATCAGCCCCAGCATTTT
TRBV5-6	few	.	TRBJ2-7	CASSPKRWEYEQYF	TGTGCCAGCAGCCCCAAAAGGTGGGAATACGAGCAGTACTTC
TRBV20-1	few	.	TRBJ1-1	CSASNLVNTEAFF	TGCAGTGCTAGTAACTTGGTGAACACTGAAGCTTTCTTT
TRBV4-1	.	.	TRBJ1-2	CASSQQETGRGYTF	TGCGCCAGCAGCCAACAGGAAACAGGTCGCGGCTACACCTTC
TRBV7-9	few	.	TRBJ1-4	CASTGAATNEKLFF	TGTGCCAGCACGGGGGCCGCAACTAATGAAAAACTGTTTTTT
TRBV28	.	TRBD2	TRBJ2-1	CASSPQTSGRHNEQFF	TGTGCCAGCAGTCCTCAGACTAGCGGGAGGCACAATGAGCAGTTCTTC
TRBV12-3/TRBV12-4	.	.	TRBJ2-7	CASRGRGEQYF	TGTGCCAGCAGGGGCCGCGGCGAGCAGTACTTC
TRBV5-5	few	TRBD2	TRBJ2-1	CASSPGGAAYNEQFF	TGTGCCAGCAGCCCCGGGGGGGCCGCTTACAATGAGCAGTTCTTC
TRBV5-8	few	.	TRBJ2-3	CASSNTLRGGTDTQYF	TGTGCCAGCAGCAACACCCTAAGAGGGGGCACAGATACGCAGTATTTT
TRBV28	.	TRBD2	TRBJ2-7	CASSLGLAGPSPYEQYF	TGTGCCAGCAGTTTGGGACTAGCGGGACCATCTCCCTACGAGCAGTACTTC
TRBV20-1	.	TRBD2	TRBJ2-1	CSAAATTGLAGSYNEQFF	TGCAGTGCTGCCGCAACGACCGGACTAGCCGGCTCCTACAATGAGCAGTTCTTC
TRBV9	few	TRBD1	TRBJ2-3	CASSVGDRGSTDTQYF	TGTGCCAGCAGCGTAGGGGACAGAGGCTCGACAGATACGCAGTATTTT
TRBV15	few	.	TRBJ1-1	CATSREGYQAFF	TGTGCCACCAGCAGAGAAGGGTATCAGGCTTTCTTT
TRBV12-3/TRBV12-4	.	.	TRBJ1-4	CASSLVAKADEKLFF	TGTGCCAGCAGTTTAGTGGCCAAGGCTGATGAAAAACTGTTTTTT
TRBV7-8	.	TRBD2	TRBJ2-7	CASGLVLAGVVDEQYF	TGTGCCAGCGGCTTAGTGCTAGCGGGAGTGGTCGACGAGCAGTACTTC
TRBV24-1	.	.	TRBJ2-4	CATSDLGHHYYEEQYF	TGTGCCACCAGTGATCTGGGACACCACTACTACGAAGAGCAGTACTTC
TRBV29-1	many	TRBD1	TRBJ1-2	CSVWTGSGYTF	TGCAGCGTATGGACAGGGTCTGGCTACACCTTC
TRBV4-1	few	.	TRBJ2-3	CASSPLGLLSTDTQYF	TGCGCCAGCAGCCCATTAGGACTACTCTCCACAGATACGCAGTATTTT
TRBV4-2	.	.	TRBJ2-5	CASRGPPQWETQYF	TGTGCCAGCAGGGGACCCCCTCAGTGGGAGACCCAGTACTTC
TRBV20-1	.	TRBD2	TRBJ2-3	CSARDQVAGDADTQYF	TGCAGTGCTAGAGATCAAGTAGCGGGAGACGCAGATACGCAGTATTTT
TRBV6-1	.	.	TRBJ2-5	CASRAEVLGTQYF	TGTGCCAGCAGGGCTGAGGTACTGGGGACCCAGTACTTC
TRBV7-8	few	.	TRBJ2-3	CASSLTIRISTDTQYF	TGTGCCAGCAGCTTAACGATCAGAATTAGCACAGATACGCAGTATTTT
TRBV4-2	many	.	TRBJ1-2	CASSQIGGPTGGYTF	TGTGCCAGCAGCCAAATTGGGGGGCCAACTGGTGGCTACACCTTC
TRBV20-1	.	TRBD1	TRBJ2-2	CSAPPGQANTGELFF	TGCAGTGCCCCCCCGGGACAGGCGAACACCGGGGAGCTGTTTTTT
TRBV4-1	.	.	TRBJ2-2	CASSEGEAGGWPGELFF	TGCGCCAGCAGCGAGGGGGAAGCGGGCGGATGGCCCGGGGAGCTGTTTTTT
TRBV5-6	.	.	TRBJ1-1	CASSLFDSLNTEAFF	TGTGCCAGCAGCTTGTTCGACAGCTTGAACACTGAAGCTTTCTTT
TRBV3-1	few	.	TRBJ2-1	CASSHGPNNEQFF	TGTGCCAGCAGCCATGGACCGAACAATGAGCAGTTCTTC